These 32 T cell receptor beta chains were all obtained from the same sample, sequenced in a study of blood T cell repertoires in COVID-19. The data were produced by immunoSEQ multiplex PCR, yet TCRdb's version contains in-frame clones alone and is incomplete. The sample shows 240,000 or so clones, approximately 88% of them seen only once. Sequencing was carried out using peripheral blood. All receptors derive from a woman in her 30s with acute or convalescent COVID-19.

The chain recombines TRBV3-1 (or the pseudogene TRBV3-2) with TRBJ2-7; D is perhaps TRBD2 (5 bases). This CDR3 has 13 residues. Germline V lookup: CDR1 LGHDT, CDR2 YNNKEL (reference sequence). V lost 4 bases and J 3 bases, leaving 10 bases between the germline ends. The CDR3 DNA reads TGTGCCAGCAGCCTCGGGGATGGCTACGAGCAGTACTTC. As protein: CASSLGDGYEQYF.

This CDR3 reads CASSLDLPSSNSPLHF. For the CDR3, the DNA is TGTGCCAGCAGCTTAGATCTACCATCTTCTAATTCACCCCTCCACTTT. The rearrangement uses TRBV11-2 and TRBJ1-6; D unresolved. There are 16 residues in the CDR3. The germline V gene has CDR1 SGHAT and CDR2 FQNNGV. V shed 0 bases and J shed 6 bases, with 12 bases lying between them.

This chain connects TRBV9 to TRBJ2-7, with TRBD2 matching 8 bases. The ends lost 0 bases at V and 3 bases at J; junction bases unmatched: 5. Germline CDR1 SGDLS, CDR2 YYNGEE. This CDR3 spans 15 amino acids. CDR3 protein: CASSVVPGGGYEQYF. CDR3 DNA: TGTGCCAGCAGCGTAGTCCCGGGAGGGGGCTACGAGCAGTACTTC. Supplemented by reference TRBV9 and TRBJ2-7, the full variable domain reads DSGVTQTPKHLITATGQRVTLRCSPRSGDLSVYWYQQSLDQGLQFLIQYYNGEERAKGNILERFSAQQFPDLHSELNLSSLELGDSALYFCASSVVPGGGYEQYFGPGTRLTVT.

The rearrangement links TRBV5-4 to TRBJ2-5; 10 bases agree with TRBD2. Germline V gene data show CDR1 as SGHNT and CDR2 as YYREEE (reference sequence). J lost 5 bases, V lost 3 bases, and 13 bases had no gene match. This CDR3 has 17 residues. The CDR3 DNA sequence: TGTGCCAGCAGCTCCCGGACTAGCGGACTAGGTGGGGAGACCCAGTACTTC. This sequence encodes CASSSRTSGLGGETQYF.

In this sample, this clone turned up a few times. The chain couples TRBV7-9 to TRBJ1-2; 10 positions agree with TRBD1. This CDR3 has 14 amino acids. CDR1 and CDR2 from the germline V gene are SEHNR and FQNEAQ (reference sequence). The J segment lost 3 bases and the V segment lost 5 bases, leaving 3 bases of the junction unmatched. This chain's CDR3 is CASSPGTGDYGYTF. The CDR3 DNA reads TGTGCCAGCAGCCCAGGGACAGGGGACTATGGCTACACCTTC. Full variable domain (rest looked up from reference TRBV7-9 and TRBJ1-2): DTGVSQNPRHKITKRGQNVTFRCDPISEHNRLYWYRQTLGQGPEFLTYFQNEAQLEKSRLLSDRFSAERPKGSFSTLEIQRTEQGDSAMYLCASSPGTGDYGYTFGSGTRLTVV.

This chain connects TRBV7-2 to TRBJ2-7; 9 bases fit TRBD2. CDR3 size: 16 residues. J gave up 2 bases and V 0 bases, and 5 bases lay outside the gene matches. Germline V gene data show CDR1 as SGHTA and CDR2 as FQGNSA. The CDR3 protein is CASSLAPGLAPYEQYF. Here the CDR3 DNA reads TGTGCCAGCAGCTTAGCCCCAGGACTAGCGCCCTACGAGCAGTACTTC.

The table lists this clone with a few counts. CDR3 coding DNA: TGTGCCTGGAGGAGACAGGGTCTCGGCTATGGCTACACCTTC. Translation: CAWRRQGLGYGYTF. This rearrangement joins TRBV30 to TRBJ1-2; 7 positions match TRBD1. Germline trimming cut 3 bases from V and 4 bases from J; bases unmatched to any gene: 8. The V gene's germline CDR1 is GTSNPN and CDR2 SVGIG (reference sequence). This CDR3 contains 14 residues.

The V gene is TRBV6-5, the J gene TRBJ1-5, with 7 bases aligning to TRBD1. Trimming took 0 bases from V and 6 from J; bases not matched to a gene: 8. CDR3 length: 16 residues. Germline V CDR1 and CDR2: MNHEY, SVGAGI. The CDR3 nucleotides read TGTGCCAGCAGTTACTCGATAGGGGGCCCCCCTCAGCCCCAGCATTTT. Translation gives CASSYSIGGPPQPQHF.

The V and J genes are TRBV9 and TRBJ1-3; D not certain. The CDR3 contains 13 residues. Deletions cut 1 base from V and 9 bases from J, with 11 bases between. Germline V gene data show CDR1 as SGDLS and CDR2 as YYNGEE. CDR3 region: CASSVLEEGTIYF. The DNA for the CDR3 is TGTGCCAGCAGCGTACTAGAGGAAGGCACCATATATTTT. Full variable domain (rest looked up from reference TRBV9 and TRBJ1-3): DSGVTQTPKHLITATGQRVTLRCSPRSGDLSVYWYQQSLDQGLQFLIQYYNGEERAKGNILERFSAQQFPDLHSELNLSSLELGDSALYFCASSVLEEGTIYFGEGSWLTVV.

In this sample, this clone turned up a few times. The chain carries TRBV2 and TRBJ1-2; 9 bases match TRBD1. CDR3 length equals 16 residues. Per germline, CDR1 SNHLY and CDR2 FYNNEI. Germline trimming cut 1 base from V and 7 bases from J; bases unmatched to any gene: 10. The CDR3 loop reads CASSEVPGQGSGGYTF. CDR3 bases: TGTGCCAGCAGTGAAGTCCCGGGACAGGGATCGGGTGGCTACACCTTC.

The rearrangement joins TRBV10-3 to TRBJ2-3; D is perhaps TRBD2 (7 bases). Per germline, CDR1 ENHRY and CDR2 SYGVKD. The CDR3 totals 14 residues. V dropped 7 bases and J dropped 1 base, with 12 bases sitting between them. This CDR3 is CAITGGAGTDTQYF. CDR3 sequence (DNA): TGTGCCATCACTGGGGGGGCAGGCACAGATACGCAGTATTTT.

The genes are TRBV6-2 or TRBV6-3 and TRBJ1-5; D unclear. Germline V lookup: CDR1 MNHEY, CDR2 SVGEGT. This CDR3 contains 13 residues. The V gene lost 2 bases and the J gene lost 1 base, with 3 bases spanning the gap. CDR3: CASSYGSNQPQHF. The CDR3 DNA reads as TGTGCCAGCAGTTACGGCAGCAATCAGCCCCAGCATTTT.

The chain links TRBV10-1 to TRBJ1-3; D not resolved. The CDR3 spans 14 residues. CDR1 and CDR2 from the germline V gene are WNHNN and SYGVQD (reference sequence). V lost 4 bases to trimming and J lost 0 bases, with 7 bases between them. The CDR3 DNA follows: TGCGCCAGCAGTGGAGGGAGCTCTGGAAACACCATATATTTT. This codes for CASSGGSSGNTIYF.

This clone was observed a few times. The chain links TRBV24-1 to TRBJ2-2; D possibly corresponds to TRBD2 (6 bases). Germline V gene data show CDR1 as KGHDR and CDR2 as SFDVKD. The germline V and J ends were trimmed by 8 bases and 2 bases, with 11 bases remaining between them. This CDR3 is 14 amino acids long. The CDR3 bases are TGTGCCACCACGGCGGGATCTAACACCGGGGAGCTGTTTTTT. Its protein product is CATTAGSNTGELFF.

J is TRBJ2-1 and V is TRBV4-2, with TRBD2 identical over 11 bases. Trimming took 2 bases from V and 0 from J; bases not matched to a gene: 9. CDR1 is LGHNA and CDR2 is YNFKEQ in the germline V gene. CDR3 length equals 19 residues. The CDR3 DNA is TGTGCCAGCAGCCAATACGAACTAGCGGGAGAAGGCTCCTACAATGAGCAGTTCTTC. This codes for CASSQYELAGEGSYNEQFF.

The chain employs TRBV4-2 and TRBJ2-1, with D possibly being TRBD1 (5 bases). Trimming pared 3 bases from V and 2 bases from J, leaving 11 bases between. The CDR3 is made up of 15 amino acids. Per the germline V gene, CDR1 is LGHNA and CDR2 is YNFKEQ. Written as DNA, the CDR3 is TGTGCCAGCAGCCAGGGCCAAGGGGCCTACAATGAGCAGTTCTTC. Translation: CASSQGQGAYNEQFF.

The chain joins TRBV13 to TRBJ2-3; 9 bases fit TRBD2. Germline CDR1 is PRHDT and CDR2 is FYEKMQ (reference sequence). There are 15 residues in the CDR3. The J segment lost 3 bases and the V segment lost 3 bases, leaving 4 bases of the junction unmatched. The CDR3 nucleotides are TGTGCCAGCAGCTTTTCCGGACTAGCGACAGATACGCAGTATTTT. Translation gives CASSFSGLATDTQYF. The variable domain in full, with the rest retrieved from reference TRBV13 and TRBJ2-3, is AAGVIQSPRHLIKEKRETATLKCYPIPRHDTVYWYQQGPGQDPQFLISFYEKMQSDKGSIPDRFSAQQFSDYHSELNMSSLELGDSALYFCASSFSGLATDTQYFGPGTRLTVL.

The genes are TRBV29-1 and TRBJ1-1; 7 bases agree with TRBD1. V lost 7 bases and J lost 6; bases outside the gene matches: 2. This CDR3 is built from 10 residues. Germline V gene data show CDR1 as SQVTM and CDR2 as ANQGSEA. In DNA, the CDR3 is TGCAGCGCCGGGACAGCTGAAGCTTTCTTT. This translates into CSAGTAEAFF.

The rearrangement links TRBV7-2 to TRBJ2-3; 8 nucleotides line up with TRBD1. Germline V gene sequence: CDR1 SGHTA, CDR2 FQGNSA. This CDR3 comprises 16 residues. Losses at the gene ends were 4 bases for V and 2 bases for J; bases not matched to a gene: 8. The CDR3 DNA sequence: TGTGCCAGCAGCTGGGAGACAGGGGACCTCACAGATACGCAGTATTTT. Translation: CASSWETGDLTDTQYF.

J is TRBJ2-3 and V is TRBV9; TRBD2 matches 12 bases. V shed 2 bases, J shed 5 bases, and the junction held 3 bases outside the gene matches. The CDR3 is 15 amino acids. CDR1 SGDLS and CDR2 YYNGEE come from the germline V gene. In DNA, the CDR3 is TGTGCCAGCAGCGTGCAGACTAGCGGGAGAGATACGCAGTATTTT. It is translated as CASSVQTSGRDTQYF.

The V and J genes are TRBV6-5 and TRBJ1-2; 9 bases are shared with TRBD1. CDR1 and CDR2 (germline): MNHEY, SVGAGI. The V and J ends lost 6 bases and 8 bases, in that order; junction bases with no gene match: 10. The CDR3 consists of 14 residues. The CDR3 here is CASSLIGQGNGYTF. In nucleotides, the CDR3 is TGTGCCAGCAGCCTCATAGGACAGGGGAACGGCTACACCTTC.

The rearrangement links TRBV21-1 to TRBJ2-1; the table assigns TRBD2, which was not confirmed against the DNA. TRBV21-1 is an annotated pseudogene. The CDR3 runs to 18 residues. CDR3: CASSPISPGLATSNEQFF. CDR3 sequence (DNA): TGTGCCAGCAGCCCCATTTCTCCGGGACTAGCTACTTCGAATGAGCAGTTCTTC.

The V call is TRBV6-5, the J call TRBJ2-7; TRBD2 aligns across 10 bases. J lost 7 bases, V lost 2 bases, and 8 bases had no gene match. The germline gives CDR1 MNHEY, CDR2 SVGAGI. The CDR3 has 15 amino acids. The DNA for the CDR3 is TGTGCCAGCAGTTACATAAGCGGGAGGGCCGGGGAGCAGTACTTC. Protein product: CASSYISGRAGEQYF.

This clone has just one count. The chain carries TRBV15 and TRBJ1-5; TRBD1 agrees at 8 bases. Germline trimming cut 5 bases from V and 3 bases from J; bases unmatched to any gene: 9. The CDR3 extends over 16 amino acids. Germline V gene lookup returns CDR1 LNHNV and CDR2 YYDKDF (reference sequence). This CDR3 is CATSVLQGAINQPQHF. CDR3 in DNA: TGTGCCACCAGCGTGTTGCAGGGGGCTATCAATCAGCCCCAGCATTTT. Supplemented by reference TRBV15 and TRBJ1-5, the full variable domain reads DAMVIQNPRYQVTQFGKPVTLSCSQTLNHNVMYWYQQKSSQAPKLLFHYYDKDFNNEADTPDNFQSRRPNTSFCFLDIRSPGLGDTAMYLCATSVLQGAINQPQHFGDGTRLSIL.

The CDR3 region has the DNA TGTGCCAGCAGCTTAATTGTCGGCGGGTTGGAGACCCAGTACTTC. Amino acids: CASSLIVGGLETQYF. The gene calls are TRBV7-2 and TRBJ2-5; D perhaps matches TRBD2 (5 bases). With 2 bases removed from V and 5 bases from J, the gap between germline ends came to 15 bases. Germline assignment: CDR1 SGHTA and CDR2 FQGNSA. The CDR3 is 15 residues long.

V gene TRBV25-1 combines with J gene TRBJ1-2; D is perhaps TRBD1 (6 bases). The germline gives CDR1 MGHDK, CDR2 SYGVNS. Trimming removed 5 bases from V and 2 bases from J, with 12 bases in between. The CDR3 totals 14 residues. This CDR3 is CASSYMDSNYGYTF. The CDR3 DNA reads TGTGCCAGCAGTTATATGGACAGCAACTATGGCTACACCTTC.

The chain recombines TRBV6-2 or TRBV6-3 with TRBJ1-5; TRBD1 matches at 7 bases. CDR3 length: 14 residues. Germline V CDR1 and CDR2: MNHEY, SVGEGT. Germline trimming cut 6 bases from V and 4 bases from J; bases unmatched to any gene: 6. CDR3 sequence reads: CASSFGQENQPQHF. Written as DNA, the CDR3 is TGTGCCAGCAGCTTCGGACAGGAGAATCAGCCCCAGCATTTT.

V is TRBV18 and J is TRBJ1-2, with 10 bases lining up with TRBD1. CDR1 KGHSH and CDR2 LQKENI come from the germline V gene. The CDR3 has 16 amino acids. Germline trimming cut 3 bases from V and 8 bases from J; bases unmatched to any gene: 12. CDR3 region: CASSPSTGGGLHGYTF. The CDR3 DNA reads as TGTGCCAGCTCACCTTCGACAGGGGGCGGATTGCACGGCTACACCTTC. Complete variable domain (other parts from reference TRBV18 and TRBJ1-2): NAGVMQNPRHLVRRRGQEARLRCSPMKGHSHVYWYRQLPEEGLKFMVYLQKENIIDESGMPKERFSAEFPKEGPSILRIQQVVRGDSAAYFCASSPSTGGGLHGYTFGSGTRLTVV.

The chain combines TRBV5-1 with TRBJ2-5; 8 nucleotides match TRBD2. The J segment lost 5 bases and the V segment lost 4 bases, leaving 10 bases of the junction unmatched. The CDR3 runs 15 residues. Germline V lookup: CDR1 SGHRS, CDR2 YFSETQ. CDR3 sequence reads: CASSAAGTSAETQYF. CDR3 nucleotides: TGCGCCAGCAGCGCCGCCGGGACTAGTGCCGAGACCCAGTACTTC.

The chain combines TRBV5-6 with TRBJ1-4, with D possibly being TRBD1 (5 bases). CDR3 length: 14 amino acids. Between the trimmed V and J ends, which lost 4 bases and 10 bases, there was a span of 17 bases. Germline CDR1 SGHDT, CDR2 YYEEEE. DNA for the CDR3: TGTGCCAGCAGCGCAGCAGGGCGTCTTGGAAAACTGTTTTTT. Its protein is CASSAAGRLGKLFF. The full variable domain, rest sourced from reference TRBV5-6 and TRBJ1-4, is DAGVTQSPTHLIKTRGQQVTLRCSPKSGHDTVSWYQQALGQGPQFIFQYYEEEERQRGNFPDRFSGHQFPNYSSELNVNALLLGDSALYLCASSAAGRLGKLFFGSGTQLSVL.

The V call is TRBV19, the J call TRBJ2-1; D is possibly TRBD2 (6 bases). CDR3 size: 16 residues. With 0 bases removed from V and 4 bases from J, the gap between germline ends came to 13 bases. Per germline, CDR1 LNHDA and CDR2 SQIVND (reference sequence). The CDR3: CASSIDSGKIYNEQFF. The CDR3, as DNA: TGTGCCAGTAGTATAGATAGCGGTAAGATTTACAATGAGCAGTTCTTC.

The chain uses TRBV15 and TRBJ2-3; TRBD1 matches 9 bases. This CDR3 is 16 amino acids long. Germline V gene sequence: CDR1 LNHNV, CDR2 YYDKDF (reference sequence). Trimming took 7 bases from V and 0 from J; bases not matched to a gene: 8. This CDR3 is CATTTPGQGSTDTQYF. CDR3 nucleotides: TGTGCCACCACAACCCCGGGACAGGGCAGCACAGATACGCAGTATTTT.